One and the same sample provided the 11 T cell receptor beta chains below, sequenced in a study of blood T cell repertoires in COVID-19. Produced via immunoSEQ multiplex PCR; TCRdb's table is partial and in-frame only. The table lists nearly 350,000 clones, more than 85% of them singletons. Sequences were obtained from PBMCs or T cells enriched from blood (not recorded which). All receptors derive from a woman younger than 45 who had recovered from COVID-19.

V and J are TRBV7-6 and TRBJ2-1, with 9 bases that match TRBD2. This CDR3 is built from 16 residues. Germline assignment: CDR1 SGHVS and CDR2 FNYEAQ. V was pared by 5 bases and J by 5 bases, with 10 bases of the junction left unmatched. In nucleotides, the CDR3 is TGTGCCAGCAGCGAATTTGGCGGGGGGGCCGACAATGAGCAGTTCTTC. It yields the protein CASSEFGGGADNEQFF.

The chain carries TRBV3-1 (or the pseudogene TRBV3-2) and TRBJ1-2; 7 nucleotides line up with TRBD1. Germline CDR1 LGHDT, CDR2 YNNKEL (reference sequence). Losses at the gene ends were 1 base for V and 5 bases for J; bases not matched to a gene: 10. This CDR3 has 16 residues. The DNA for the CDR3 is TGTGCCAGCAGCCAAGGACAGGGAGCGGATCTATATGGCTACACCTTC. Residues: CASSQGQGADLYGYTF.

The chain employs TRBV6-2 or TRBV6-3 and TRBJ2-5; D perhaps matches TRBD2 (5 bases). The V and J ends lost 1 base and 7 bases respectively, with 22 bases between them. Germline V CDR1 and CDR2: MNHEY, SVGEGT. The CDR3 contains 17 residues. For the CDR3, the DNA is TGTGCCAGCAGTTACTTCGCTCTAGGAGGAGGCCGAGGGACCCAGTACTTC. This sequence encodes CASSYFALGGGRGTQYF.

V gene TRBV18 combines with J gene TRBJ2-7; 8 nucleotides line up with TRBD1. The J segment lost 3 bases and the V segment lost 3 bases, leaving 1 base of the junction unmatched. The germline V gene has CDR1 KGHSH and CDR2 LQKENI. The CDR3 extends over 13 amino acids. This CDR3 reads CASSPGTGYEQYF. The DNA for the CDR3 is TGTGCCAGCTCACCCGGGACAGGCTACGAGCAGTACTTC. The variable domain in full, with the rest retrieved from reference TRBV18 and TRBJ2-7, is NAGVMQNPRHLVRRRGQEARLRCSPMKGHSHVYWYRQLPEEGLKFMVYLQKENIIDESGMPKERFSAEFPKEGPSILRIQQVVRGDSAAYFCASSPGTGYEQYFGPGTRLTVT.

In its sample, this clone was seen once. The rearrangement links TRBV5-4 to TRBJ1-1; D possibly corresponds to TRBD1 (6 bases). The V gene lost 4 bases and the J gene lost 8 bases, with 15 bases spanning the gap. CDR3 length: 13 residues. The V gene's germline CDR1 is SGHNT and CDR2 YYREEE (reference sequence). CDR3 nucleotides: TGTGCCAGCAGCACCGACAGGAAACACGAAGCTTTCTTT. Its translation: CASSTDRKHEAFF.

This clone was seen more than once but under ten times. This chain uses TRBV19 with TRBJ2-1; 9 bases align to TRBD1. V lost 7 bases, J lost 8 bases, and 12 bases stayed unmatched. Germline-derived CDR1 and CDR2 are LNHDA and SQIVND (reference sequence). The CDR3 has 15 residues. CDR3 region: CASNPRDRAGDEQFF. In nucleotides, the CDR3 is TGTGCCAGTAATCCCCGGGACAGGGCGGGGGATGAGCAGTTCTTC.

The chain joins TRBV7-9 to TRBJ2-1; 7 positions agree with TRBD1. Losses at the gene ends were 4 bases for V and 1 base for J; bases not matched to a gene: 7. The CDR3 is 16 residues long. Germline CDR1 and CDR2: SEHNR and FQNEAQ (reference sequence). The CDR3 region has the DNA TGTGCCAGCAGCTCTACAGGGGTGGAGTCCTACAATGAGCAGTTCTTC. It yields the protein CASSSTGVESYNEQFF.

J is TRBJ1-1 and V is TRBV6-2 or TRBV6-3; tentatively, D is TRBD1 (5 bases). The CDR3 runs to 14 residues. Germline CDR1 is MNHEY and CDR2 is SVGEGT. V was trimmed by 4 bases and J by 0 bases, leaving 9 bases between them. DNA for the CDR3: TGTGCCAGCAGTTCGGGACTTTTGAACACTGAAGCTTTCTTT. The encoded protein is CASSSGLLNTEAFF.

Here the CDR3 reads CASSRGLAGGELFF. The CDR3 region has the DNA TGTGCCAGCAGTAGGGGACTAGCCGGCGGGGAGCTGTTTTTT. The chain joins TRBV6-5 to TRBJ2-2, with 9 bases matching TRBD2. Losses at the gene ends were 5 bases for V and 7 bases for J; bases not matched to a gene: 5. The CDR3 is 14 amino acids. Germline V CDR1 and CDR2: MNHEY, SVGAGI.

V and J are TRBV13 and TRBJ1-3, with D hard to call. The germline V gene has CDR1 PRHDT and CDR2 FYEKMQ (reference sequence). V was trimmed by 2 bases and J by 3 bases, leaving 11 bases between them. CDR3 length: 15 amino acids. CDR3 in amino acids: CASSLSVGSGNTIYF. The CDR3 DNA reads TGTGCCAGCAGCTTATCGGTAGGGAGTGGAAACACCATATATTTT. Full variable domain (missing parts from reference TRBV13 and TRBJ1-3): AAGVIQSPRHLIKEKRETATLKCYPIPRHDTVYWYQQGPGQDPQFLISFYEKMQSDKGSIPDRFSAQQFSDYHSELNMSSLELGDSALYFCASSLSVGSGNTIYFGEGSWLTVV.

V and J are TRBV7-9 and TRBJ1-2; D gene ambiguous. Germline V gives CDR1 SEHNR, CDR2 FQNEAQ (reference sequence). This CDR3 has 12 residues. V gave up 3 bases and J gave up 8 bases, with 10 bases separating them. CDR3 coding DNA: TGTGCCAGCAGCTTTAACAGAGCCGGCTACACCTTC. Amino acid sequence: CASSFNRAGYTF. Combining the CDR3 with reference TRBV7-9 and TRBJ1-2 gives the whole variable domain DTGVSQNPRHKITKRGQNVTFRCDPISEHNRLYWYRQTLGQGPEFLTYFQNEAQLEKSRLLSDRFSAERPKGSFSTLEIQRTEQGDSAMYLCASSFNRAGYTFGSGTRLTVV.